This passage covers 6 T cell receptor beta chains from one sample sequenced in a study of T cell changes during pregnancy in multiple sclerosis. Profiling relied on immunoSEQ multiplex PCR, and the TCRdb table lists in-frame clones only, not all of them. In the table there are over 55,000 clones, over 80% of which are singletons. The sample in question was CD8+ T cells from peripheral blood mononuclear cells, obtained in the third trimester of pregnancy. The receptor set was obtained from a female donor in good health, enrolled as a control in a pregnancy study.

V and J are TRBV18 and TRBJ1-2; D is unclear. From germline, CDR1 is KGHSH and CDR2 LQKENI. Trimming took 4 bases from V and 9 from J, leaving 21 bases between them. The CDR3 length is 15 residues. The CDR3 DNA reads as TGTGCCAGCTCACTCAACGGGCCAGAAGGGAGAAGCTACACCTTC. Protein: CASSLNGPEGRSYTF.

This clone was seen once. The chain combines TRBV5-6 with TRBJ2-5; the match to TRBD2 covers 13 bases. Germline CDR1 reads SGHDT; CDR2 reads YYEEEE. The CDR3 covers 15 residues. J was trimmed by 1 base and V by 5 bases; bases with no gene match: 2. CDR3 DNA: TGTGCCAGCAGGGGACTAGCGGGGACCCAAGAGACCCAGTACTTC. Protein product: CASRGLAGTQETQYF.

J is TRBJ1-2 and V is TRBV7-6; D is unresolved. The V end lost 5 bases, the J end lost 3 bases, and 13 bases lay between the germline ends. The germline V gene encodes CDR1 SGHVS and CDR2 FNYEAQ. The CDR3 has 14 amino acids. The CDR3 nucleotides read TGTGCCAGCAGCCCGTACGAGGCAGACTATGGCTACACCTTC. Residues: CASSPYEADYGYTF.

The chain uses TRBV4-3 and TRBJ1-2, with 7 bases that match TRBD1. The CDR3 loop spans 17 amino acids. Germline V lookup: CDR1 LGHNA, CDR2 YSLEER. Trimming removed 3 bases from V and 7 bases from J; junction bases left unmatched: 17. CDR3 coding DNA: TGCGCCAGCAGCCACCTGTTGGGGGACAGTGTTTCTTTTGGCTACACCTTC. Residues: CASSHLLGDSVSFGYTF.

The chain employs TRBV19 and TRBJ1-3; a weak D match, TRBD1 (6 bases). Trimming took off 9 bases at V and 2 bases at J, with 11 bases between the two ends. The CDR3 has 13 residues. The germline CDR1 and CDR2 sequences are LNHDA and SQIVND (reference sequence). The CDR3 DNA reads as TGTGCCAGCCGGGGGGGGCCTGGAAACACCATATATTTT. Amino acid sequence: CASRGGPGNTIYF. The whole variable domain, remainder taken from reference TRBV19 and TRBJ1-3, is DGGITQSPKYLFRKEGQNVTLSCEQNLNHDAMYWYRQDPGQGLRLIYYSQIVNDFQKGDIAEGYSVSREKKESFPLTVTSAQKNPTAFYLCASRGGPGNTIYFGEGSWLTVV.

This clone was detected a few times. The DNA of the CDR3 is TGTGCCAGCAGCTTAACCGGGGACTATGGCTACACCTTC. Protein sequence: CASSLTGDYGYTF. The rearrangement uses TRBV7-3 and TRBJ1-2; D gene unclear. CDR1 is SGHTA, CDR2 FQGTGA, per germline. There are 13 residues in the CDR3. With 0 bases removed from V and 3 bases from J, the gap between germline ends came to 5 bases.